Presented here are 6 T cell receptor beta chains from one specimen sequenced in a study of CD8+ T cells in alopecia areata. Treatment of the sample: oral pan-JAK inhibitor, 5-10 mg twice daily. It was cDNA, reverse transcribed from extracted RNA, that served as the sequencing template. The repertoire was sequenced with immunoSEQ multiplex PCR; TCRdb's copy has only in-frame clones and lacks some. The repertoire consists of under 350,000 clones, with 58% occurring once and the leading ten covering approximately 1.8%. Specimen: CD4+ T cells sorted from blood, collected at week 24, from a patient treated with tofacitinib. The receptors stem from a human donor with alopecia areata.

This clone was counted a few times. This chain links TRBV30 with TRBJ2-1; TRBD2 agrees at 8 bases. In germline, CDR1 is GTSNPN, CDR2 SVGIG (reference sequence). Trimming at V came to 4 bases and at J to 2 bases, leaving 1 base not matched to a gene. The CDR3 loop spans 13 amino acids. CDR3: CAWTGLAYNEQFF. The CDR3 nucleotides read TGTGCCTGGACGGGACTAGCCTACAATGAGCAGTTCTTC.

The rearrangement links TRBV12-5 to TRBJ2-7; D unclear. The CDR3 is 12 residues long. V was shortened by 1 base and J by 10 bases, with 11 bases between the two germline ends. From germline, CDR1 is LGHNT and CDR2 FRNRAP. CDR3 region: CASGLDETKQYF. The CDR3 DNA follows: TGTGCTAGTGGTTTGGACGAGACCAAACAGTACTTC.

J is TRBJ1-2 and V is TRBV6-5; possibly TRBD1 for D (5 bases). This CDR3 has 16 residues. The germline V gene encodes CDR1 MNHEY and CDR2 SVGAGI. The V end lost 4 bases, the J end lost 1 base, and 16 bases lay between the germline ends. CDR3 nucleotides: TGTGCCAGCAGTTCCGTGACAGCTAAGTTTAACTATGGCTACACCTTC. The encoded protein is CASSSVTAKFNYGYTF.

A word on this clone: The same CDR3 can be traced to other DNA sequences in this sample. This rearrangement joins TRBV30 to TRBJ2-2, with D maybe TRBD2 (5 bases). CDR1 is GTSNPN, CDR2 SVGIG, per germline (reference sequence). This CDR3 spans 12 amino acids. V was clipped by 0 bases and J by 6 bases, with 5 bases between them. CDR3 in amino acids: CAWSVRAGELFF. As DNA, the CDR3 is TGTGCCTGGAGTGTGAGGGCCGGGGAGCTGTTTTTT.

V and J are TRBV25-1 and TRBJ2-2, with D perhaps matching TRBD1 (5 bases). The CDR3 contains 15 residues. The V gene lost 6 bases and the J gene lost 2 bases, with 13 bases spanning the gap. Per the germline V gene, CDR1 is MGHDK and CDR2 is SYGVNS. CDR3 sequence: CASRQGYGNTGELFF. CDR3 nucleotide sequence: TGTGCCAGCAGGCAGGGTTACGGAAACACCGGGGAGCTGTTTTTT.

This clone appeared a few times. The chain has TRBV7-6 and TRBJ1-2; no definite D call. The V gene lost 5 bases and the J gene lost 4 bases, with 20 bases spanning the gap. This CDR3 is built from 16 residues. CDR1 and CDR2 (germline): SGHVS, FNYEAQ. CDR3 region: CASSLAQSALSYGYTF. CDR3 coding DNA: TGTGCCAGCAGCCTGGCCCAGTCGGCCTTATCCTATGGCTACACCTTC.